Listed below are T cell receptor beta chains from one sample, sequenced in a study of T cells expressing NK-cell markers. TCRdb re-called the 5' RACE reads and catalogs CDR3 proteins one per entry, DNA excluded. The sample table includes about 540,000 distinct CDR3 sequences. Sequencing was carried out using blood T cells: a sorted CD56 or NKG2C T cell subset, CD4+ or CD8+ T cells, or bulk PBMC T cells (not recorded which). These receptors were collected from a man between 18 and 29 years old in good health. Each CDR3 is given with its conserved first and last residue. Each record gives: J gene, V gene, CDR3 protein.

TRBJ2-1,TRBV7-6,CASSPTGDSYNEQFF
TRBJ2-3,TRBV5-5,CASSKRTGTGTDTQYF
TRBJ2-2,TRBV30,CAWSVVHANTGELFF
TRBJ2-2,TRBV24-1,CATSDLFGTSEIANTGELFF
TRBJ2-1,TRBV12-3/TRBV12-4,CASSTAGLAVSNEQFF
TRBJ2-7,TRBV20-1,CSVAGTSGMKAYEQYF
TRBJ2-2,TRBV7-7,CASSLAPSGKRGGELFF
TRBJ2-2,TRBV28,CASRPPQGAGELFF
TRBJ2-2,TRBV6-5,CASSLDSTGWVAGELFF
TRBJ1-5,TRBV7-9,CASQPRATGNQPQHF
TRBJ2-5,TRBV6-5,CASSSSLTGGQETQYF
TRBJ2-7,TRBV27,CASSVGRGPTHEQYF
TRBJ1-1,TRBV27,CASLAGTEAFF
TRBJ2-7,TRBV7-2,CASSSRGKGEGQYF
TRBJ2-1,TRBV6-1,CASSRGLAGGPDEQFF
TRBJ2-5,TRBV6-5,CASSYSGNTWETQYF
TRBJ2-4,TRBV7-2,CASSFRLAGPQEPQYF
TRBJ2-1,TRBV12-3/TRBV12-4,CASSPDRGGPQFF
TRBJ2-7,TRBV5-1,CASTPSGLSYEQYF
TRBJ1-1,TRBV25-1,CASSERGGEAFF
TRBJ2-2,TRBV20-1,CSARGSISGGPGELFF
TRBJ2-7,TRBV10-3,CAISGARQPSSYEQYF
TRBJ1-2,TRBV15,CATSGQAHYGYTF
TRBJ2-7,TRBV5-1,CASSSSSGRYEQYF
TRBJ1-1,TRBV5-1,CASSSAGLVEAFF
TRBJ2-5,TRBV3-1,CASSQAGQGRRETQYF
TRBJ2-3,TRBV20-1,CSASGASEDTQYF
TRBJ2-3,TRBV27,CASSGLLRTQYF
TRBJ2-1,TRBV3-1,CASSQVVARRIDEQFF
TRBJ2-3,TRBV12-3/TRBV12-4,CASARDSGIGGTDTQYF
TRBJ2-1,TRBV9,CASSVSVLNEQFF
TRBJ1-6,TRBV20-1,CSARVGQGETLHF
TRBJ2-1,TRBV20-1,CSAPEPPGLGSGNEQFF
TRBJ1-2,TRBV7-2,CASARQHYGYTF
TRBJ2-1,TRBV15,CATSSGGSRYNEQFF
TRBJ2-1,TRBV6-2/TRBV6-3,CASSRTIPLAGGTNEQFF
TRBJ2-1,TRBV24-1,CATSADYTYNEQFF
TRBJ1-1,TRBV5-1,CASSPRAAGPEAFF
TRBJ2-2,TRBV14,CASSHDLWTGELFF
TRBJ2-1,TRBV7-9,CASSPNLLTSGRRTYNEQFF
TRBJ2-2,TRBV6-5,CASNSGTGELFF
TRBJ2-5,TRBV14,CASSQEMTVDQETQYF
TRBJ2-4,TRBV12-3/TRBV12-4,CASSPRQGLTKNIQYF
TRBJ2-7,TRBV18,CASSPGAEQPYEQYF
TRBJ2-1,TRBV4-1,CASSQPTGNNEQFF
TRBJ2-3,TRBV20-1,CSAQIQLPSTDTQYF
TRBJ1-1,TRBV20-1,CSARVPGGGEAFF
TRBJ2-1,TRBV15,CATSGLARPYNEQFF